The rows below give T cell receptor beta chains drawn from one sample of a study of graft-versus-host responses after intestinal transplantation. No antigen has been assigned to these receptors. Data came from immunoSEQ multiplex PCR; TCRdb stores just in-frame clones and leaves some out. Of fewer than 90,000 clones in the sample, about 95% were seen once. Source: unstimulated CD4+ T cells sorted from spleen or lymph node cells, taken before transplant. These receptors were collected from a human donor who was the organ donor for an intestinal transplant. The CDR3 runs from the conserved cysteine through the conserved F or W. Each record gives: V gene, D gene, J gene, CDR3 length, clone size, CDR3 protein, CDR3 DNA. D genes are given only for firm matches. Rows may omit the clone size; those that give it use once, few, many or a size class.

V: TRBV19
D: NA
J: TRBJ1-2
length: 14
size: NA
CDR3: CASSRTGKVHGYTF
DNA: TGTGCCAGTAGTAGAACAGGGAAGGTTCACGGCTACACCTTC

V: TRBV7-9
D: NA
J: TRBJ1-4
length: 17
size: NA
CDR3: CASSLGIGDGTNEKLFF
DNA: TGTGCCAGCAGCTTAGGCATAGGGGATGGGACTAATGAAAAACTGTTTTTT

V: TRBV7-2
D: TRBD1
J: TRBJ2-5
length: 16
size: few
CDR3: CASSREDRVGQETQYF
DNA: TGTGCCAGCAGCCGAGAGGACAGGGTGGGGCAAGAGACCCAGTACTTC

V: TRBV7-8
D: NA
J: TRBJ1-6
length: 16
size: NA
CDR3: CASSPDRSSRNSPLHF
DNA: TGTGCCAGCAGCCCAGACAGGTCTTCTCGGAATTCACCCCTCCACTTT

V: TRBV29-1
D: NA
J: TRBJ1-2
length: 12
size: NA
CDR3: CSVVQENYGYTF
DNA: TGCAGCGTTGTACAGGAAAACTATGGCTACACCTTC

V: TRBV5-1
D: NA
J: TRBJ2-7
length: 15
size: NA
CDR3: CASSLDSTLPYEQYF
DNA: TGCGCCAGCAGCTTGGACTCAACTCTCCCATACGAGCAGTACTTC

V: TRBV5-1
D: NA
J: TRBJ1-6
length: 13
size: few
CDR3: CASSLDSYSPLHF
DNA: TGCGCCAGCAGCTTGGACAGTTATTCACCCCTCCACTTT

V: TRBV9
D: TRBD1
J: TRBJ2-3
length: 16
size: NA
CDR3: CASSARRDRVPDTQYF
DNA: TGTGCCAGCAGCGCCCGCCGGGACAGGGTCCCAGATACGCAGTATTTT

V: TRBV15
D: NA
J: TRBJ2-5
length: 16
size: NA
CDR3: CATSRDRVEPQETQYF
DNA: TGTGCCACCAGCAGAGATAGGGTGGAGCCTCAAGAGACCCAGTACTTC

V: TRBV25-1
D: TRBD1
J: TRBJ1-2
length: 13
size: NA
CDR3: CASSEGQGYGYTF
DNA: TGTGCCAGCAGTGAGGGACAGGGGTATGGCTACACCTTC

V: TRBV4-3
D: NA
J: TRBJ1-4
length: 18
size: NA
CDR3: CASSQSFVGPATNEKLFF
DNA: TGCGCCAGCAGCCAAAGCTTCGTAGGGCCGGCAACTAATGAAAAACTGTTTTTT

V: TRBV10-3
D: NA
J: TRBJ2-3
length: 14
size: NA
CDR3: CAISLDGLTDTQYF
DNA: TGTGCCATCAGTTTGGACGGACTCACAGATACGCAGTATTTT

V: TRBV10-3
D: NA
J: TRBJ1-2
length: 14
size: NA
CDR3: CAISEWTNNYGYTF
DNA: TGTGCCATCAGTGAGTGGACAAATAACTATGGCTACACCTTC

V: TRBV6-1
D: TRBD2
J: TRBJ2-1
length: 15
size: NA
CDR3: CASSRGTSVLNEQFF
DNA: TGTGCCAGCAGTCGGGGGACTAGCGTCCTCAATGAGCAGTTCTTC

V: TRBV6-1
D: NA
J: TRBJ2-5
length: 15
size: NA
CDR3: CASSHRVETERAQYF
DNA: TGTGCCAGCAGTCATCGGGTGGAGACAGAAAGGGCCCAGTACTTC

V: TRBV4-1
D: TRBD1
J: TRBJ2-1
length: 17
size: NA
CDR3: CASSQSGTGGSYNEQFF
DNA: TGCGCCAGCAGCCAGTCGGGGACAGGGGGCTCCTACAATGAGCAGTTCTTC

V: TRBV11-2
D: TRBD1
J: TRBJ1-2
length: 14
size: NA
CDR3: CASSQTGGAGGYTF
DNA: TGTGCCAGCAGCCAGACAGGGGGCGCGGGGGGCTACACCTTC

V: TRBV5-4
D: NA
J: TRBJ2-5
length: 15
size: NA
CDR3: CASSLTSRVQETQYF
DNA: TGTGCCAGCAGCTTGACGTCGAGAGTCCAAGAGACCCAGTACTTC

V: TRBV15
D: TRBD1
J: TRBJ1-2
length: 15
size: NA
CDR3: CATSDPRNRGYGYTF
DNA: TGTGCCACCAGCGATCCTCGGAACAGGGGCTATGGCTACACCTTC

V: TRBV5-6
D: NA
J: TRBJ2-4
length: 13
size: few
CDR3: CASSLGQKNIQYF
DNA: TGTGCCAGCAGCTTGGGACAAAAAAACATTCAGTACTTC

V: TRBV7-6
D: TRBD1
J: TRBJ1-2
length: 13
size: NA
CDR3: CASSRTGVIGYTF
DNA: TGTGCCAGCAGCCGCACAGGGGTAATTGGCTACACCTTC

V: TRBV28
D: NA
J: TRBJ2-2
length: 12
size: NA
CDR3: CASSRQQHLPFF
DNA: TGTGCCAGCAGCCGACAGCAACACTTGCCGTTTTTT

V: TRBV19
D: TRBD2
J: TRBJ2-5
length: 14
size: once
CDR3: CASSRTSGQETQYF
DNA: TGTGCCAGTAGTAGAACTAGCGGGCAAGAGACCCAGTACTTC

V: TRBV25-1
D: NA
J: TRBJ1-3
length: 15
size: NA
CDR3: CASSDSGASGNTIYF
DNA: TGTGCCAGCAGTGACAGTGGGGCCTCTGGAAACACCATATATTTT

V: TRBV28
D: NA
J: TRBJ1-1
length: 14
size: NA
CDR3: CASSFQGRNTEAFF
DNA: TGTGCCAGCAGTTTTCAGGGGCGCAACACTGAAGCTTTCTTT

V: TRBV4-3
D: NA
J: TRBJ1-4
length: 15
size: NA
CDR3: CASSQPGAEGEKLFF
DNA: TGCGCCAGCAGCCAACCGGGAGCCGAGGGTGAAAAACTGTTTTTT

V: TRBV7-2
D: TRBD1
J: TRBJ2-7
length: 14
size: NA
CDR3: CASSLQGDLYEQYF
DNA: TGTGCCAGCAGCTTGCAGGGGGATCTCTACGAGCAGTACTTC

V: TRBV5-4
D: TRBD1
J: TRBJ2-5
length: 15
size: NA
CDR3: CASSLGQGASETQYF
DNA: TGTGCCAGCAGCCTTGGACAGGGGGCGTCAGAGACCCAGTACTTC